These 27 T cell receptor beta chains were sequenced from one sample in a study of cytotoxic CD8 clonotypes in ibrutinib-treated CLL. TCRdb keeps only in-frame clones here, not all; method: immunoSEQ multiplex PCR. Among fewer than 150,000 clones listed, around four fifths were seen once. The sample consisted of PBMCs, taken after 24 months of ibrutinib treatment. These receptors were collected from a human donor with chronic lymphocytic leukemia.

The chain links TRBV7-3 to TRBJ2-5; TRBD2 matches 8 bases. The CDR3 loop spans 16 amino acids. Germline CDR1 SGHTA, CDR2 FQGTGA. Losses at the gene ends were 2 bases for V and 1 base for J; bases not matched to a gene: 6. This CDR3 is CASSLGIAGIQETQYF. In nucleotides, the CDR3 is TGTGCCAGCAGCTTAGGAATAGCGGGGATCCAAGAGACCCAGTACTTC.

The genes are TRBV29-1 and TRBJ1-1; 7 bases fit TRBD1. Germline V CDR1 and CDR2: SQVTM, ANQGSEA. There are 13 residues in the CDR3. Trimming cost V 4 bases and J 1 base; bases outside gene matches: 3. DNA of the CDR3: TGCAGCGTTGGACAGGGCCGGAACACTGAAGCTTTCTTT. The encoded protein is CSVGQGRNTEAFF.

The J gene is TRBJ1-5, the V gene TRBV7-2; no definite D call. Germline-derived CDR1 and CDR2 are SGHTA and FQGNSA. V lost 1 base, J lost 2 bases, and 15 bases lay in between. The CDR3 runs to 17 residues. CDR3 protein: CASSLVGGFGGNQPQHF. DNA for the CDR3: TGTGCCAGCAGCTTAGTCGGAGGGTTTGGGGGCAATCAGCCCCAGCATTTT.

The V call is TRBV6-5, the J call TRBJ2-7; 10 nucleotides line up with TRBD2. Per the germline V gene, CDR1 is MNHEY and CDR2 is SVGAGI. Trimming cost V 6 bases and J 3 bases; bases outside gene matches: 8. The CDR3 covers 15 residues. The CDR3 sequence: CASRYDGTSVYEQYF. The CDR3 bases are TGTGCCAGCAGATACGACGGGACTAGCGTCTACGAGCAGTACTTC.

The gene calls are TRBV5-1 and TRBJ2-2; the D call may be TRBD1 or TRBD2 (5 bases each). The germline CDR1 and CDR2 sequences are SGHRS and YFSETQ. V lost 5 bases, J lost 4 bases, and 12 bases lay in between. The CDR3 covers 14 residues. The CDR3 loop reads CASRFEGTTGELFF. The CDR3 nucleotides are TGCGCCAGCAGATTCGAGGGGACCACCGGGGAGCTGTTTTTT.

The chain combines TRBV2 with TRBJ1-2; the D gene is possibly TRBD1 (6 bases). CDR1 is SNHLY, CDR2 FYNNEI, per germline. The CDR3 is 13 residues long. Trimming removed 7 bases at V and 4 bases at J, with 13 bases between. The CDR3 DNA reads TGTGCCAGCAAACAACAGGGTGGCTATGGCTACACCTTC. It yields the protein CASKQQGGYGYTF.

The CDR3 protein is CASSSRRTRSYEQYF. The CDR3 coding sequence is TGTGCCAGCAGCTCCCGGCGGACACGGTCCTACGAGCAGTACTTC. J is TRBJ2-7 and V is TRBV21-1; the table names TRBD1, a call not compared with the DNA. TRBV21-1 is a known pseudogene. The CDR3 is 15 residues long.

V and J are TRBV6-1 and TRBJ2-7; a weak D match, TRBD2 (6 bases). The ends were cut back, 2 bases at V and 2 bases at J, with 13 bases in the middle. Germline V gene lookup returns CDR1 MNHNS and CDR2 SASEGT. This CDR3 has 15 amino acids. This CDR3 reads CASSEPGTGAYEQYF. The CDR3 DNA reads TGTGCCAGCAGTGAACCGGGGACGGGAGCCTACGAGCAGTACTTC.

V is TRBV9 and J is TRBJ2-2; D gene ambiguous. Germline V CDR1 and CDR2: SGDLS, YYNGEE. This CDR3 is built from 14 residues. Trimming pared 3 bases from V and 4 bases from J, leaving 10 bases between. For the CDR3, the DNA is TGTGCCAGCAGCGCCCAGGTTTCCACCGGGGAGCTGTTTTTT. Translation: CASSAQVSTGELFF.

The chain couples TRBV2 to TRBJ1-4; a possible D gene is TRBD1 (5 bases). This CDR3 region has 15 residues. V was pared by 0 bases and J by 8 bases, with 13 bases between. Per the germline V gene, CDR1 is SNHLY and CDR2 is FYNNEI. The CDR3 nucleotides read TGTGCCAGCAGTGAAGCAGCGGGGGAGGGCGAAAAACTGTTTTTT. This gives the protein CASSEAAGEGEKLFF.

This rearrangement joins TRBV11-2 to TRBJ2-4, with a possible D match to TRBD2 (6 bases). Germline CDR1 SGHAT, CDR2 FQNNGV. The CDR3 is made up of 16 amino acids. V lost 4 bases to trimming and J lost 1 base, with 14 bases between them. The CDR3 DNA follows: TGTGCCAGCAGCTCCCGCCGGGCGGGGGCCAAAAACATTCAGTACTTC. Translating gives CASSSRRAGAKNIQYF.

The chain combines TRBV28 with TRBJ2-7; 7 bases fit TRBD1. The CDR3 is made up of 15 amino acids. Trimming at V came to 2 bases and at J to 2 bases, leaving 6 bases not matched to a gene. CDR1 is MDHEN, CDR2 SYDVKM, per germline. Here the CDR3 DNA reads TGTGCCAGCAGTTTAGTAGGGGGCAAAGCCTACGAGCAGTACTTC. Translated: CASSLVGGKAYEQYF.

The rearrangement joins TRBV15 to TRBJ1-2; TRBD1 might be the D (5 bases). CDR3 size: 15 residues. Germline CDR1 LNHNV, CDR2 YYDKDF (reference sequence). V lost 0 bases, J lost 8 bases, and 16 bases lay in between. The CDR3 DNA reads as TGTGCCACCAGCAGAGATTCGACTGGGGCTAGGGGCTACACCTTC. It encodes CATSRDSTGARGYTF.

The gene calls are TRBV7-7 and TRBJ1-5; D unclear. V was clipped by 5 bases and J by 5 bases, with 13 bases between them. This CDR3 spans 14 amino acids. The germline V gene has CDR1 SSHAT and CDR2 FNYEAQ (reference sequence). For the CDR3, the DNA is TGTGCCAGCAGCCCCATAAACGAATATCAGCCCCAGCATTTT. Its protein is CASSPINEYQPQHF.

The rearrangement joins TRBV7-2 to TRBJ2-7, with D unresolved. Trimming cost V 7 bases and J 3 bases, with 13 bases left between them. Germline CDR1 is SGHTA and CDR2 is FQGNSA. The CDR3 has 13 amino acids. CDR3 region: CASTSVGFYEQYF. The CDR3 DNA is TGTGCCAGCACCTCGGTGGGTTTCTACGAGCAGTACTTC.

The rearrangement uses TRBV7-2 and TRBJ2-5; TRBD1 or TRBD2 may be the D gene (5 bases each). Germline loops: CDR1 SGHTA, CDR2 FQGNSA. This CDR3 has 13 amino acids. V lost 5 bases to trimming and J lost 5 bases, with 12 bases between them. CDR3 sequence: CASSERDGETQYF. The CDR3 DNA follows: TGTGCCAGCAGCGAAAGGGACGGGGAGACCCAGTACTTC.

The V gene is TRBV7-6, the J gene TRBJ2-2; D tentatively fits TRBD1 or TRBD2 (5 bases each). The CDR3 has 15 residues. In germline, CDR1 is SGHVS, CDR2 FNYEAQ. Trimming stripped 7 bases from V and 1 base from J, with 13 bases between. The CDR3 DNA is TGTGCCAGCACCTCCACGGGGCAGAACACCGGGGAGCTGTTTTTT. Protein: CASTSTGQNTGELFF. Variable domain in full (rest from reference TRBV7-6 and TRBJ2-2): GAGVSQSPRYKVTKRGQDVALRCDPISGHVSLYWYRQALGQGPEFLTYFNYEAQQDKSGLPNDRFSAERPEGSISTLTIQRTEQRDSAMYRCASTSTGQNTGELFFGEGSRLTVL.

This chain connects TRBV28 to TRBJ1-1; D is perhaps TRBD1 (6 bases). The CDR3 has 15 amino acids. CDR1 MDHEN and CDR2 SYDVKM come from the germline V gene. Trimming pared 5 bases from V and 0 bases from J, leaving 13 bases between. This CDR3 reads CASSGTGTLNTEAFF. Written as DNA, the CDR3 is TGTGCCAGCAGTGGGACCGGGACACTGAACACTGAAGCTTTCTTT.

This chain uses TRBV6-5 with TRBJ2-1; perhaps TRBD2 as D (6 bases). Germline CDR1 is MNHEY and CDR2 is SVGAGI. The CDR3 length is 16 residues. The V gene lost 4 bases and the J gene lost 1 base, with 14 bases spanning the gap. The CDR3 loop reads CASSSTSGGSYNEQFF. The CDR3 DNA reads TGTGCCAGCAGTTCGACTAGTGGTGGGTCCTACAATGAGCAGTTCTTC.

The gene calls are TRBV5-5 and TRBJ2-2; the D is unclear. This CDR3 is 14 amino acids long. Germline V gene sequence: CDR1 SGHKS, CDR2 YYEKEE (reference sequence). V lost 1 base, J lost 7 bases, and 11 bases lay in between. CDR3: CASSLSTSGGELFF. The CDR3 DNA reads as TGTGCCAGCAGCTTGAGTACGAGTGGCGGGGAGCTGTTTTTT.

V is TRBV18 and J is TRBJ2-3; D may be TRBD2 (5 bases). CDR3 length equals 14 residues. Germline V CDR1 and CDR2: KGHSH, LQKENI. V was shortened by 3 bases and J by 4 bases, with 11 bases between the two germline ends. DNA of the CDR3: TGTGCCAGCTCACCCCCGGTGGGAGCAGATACGCAGTATTTT. Its translation: CASSPPVGADTQYF.

This chain links TRBV6-5 with TRBJ2-5, with D unclear. CDR3 length equals 15 residues. Germline CDR1 reads MNHEY; CDR2 reads SVGAGI. V dropped 0 bases and J dropped 5 bases, with 13 bases sitting between them. The CDR3 loop is CASSYSTHPGETQYF. CDR3 nucleotide sequence: TGTGCCAGCAGTTACTCCACGCATCCCGGGGAGACCCAGTACTTC.

The J gene is TRBJ1-5, the V gene TRBV7-2, with 8 positions matching TRBD1. V trimming: 4 bases; J trimming: 4 bases; junction bases outside the gene matches: 6. Per germline, CDR1 SGHTA and CDR2 FQGNSA. This CDR3 has 15 residues. The CDR3 region is CASSSGQGPNQPQHF. Written as DNA, the CDR3 is TGTGCCAGCAGCTCAGGACAGGGACCAAATCAGCCCCAGCATTTT.

The V gene is TRBV4-1, the J gene TRBJ1-5; D might be TRBD1 (6 bases). Trimming pared 6 bases from V and 5 bases from J, leaving 20 bases between. The CDR3 runs 16 residues. The germline V gene encodes CDR1 MGHRA and CDR2 YSYEKL. The CDR3 spells CASSGMGGLGDQPQHF. Here the CDR3 DNA reads TGCGCCAGCAGTGGTATGGGGGGCCTCGGGGATCAGCCCCAGCATTTT.

The CDR3 DNA reads TGTGCCAGCAGCTTTTTTGGGACAGCGGATACCTCACGAGGGGAGACCCAGTACTTC. It codes for CASSFFGTADTSRGETQYF. The rearrangement links TRBV5-6 to TRBJ2-5; 7 nucleotides agree with TRBD1. The V segment lost 2 bases and the J segment 5 bases; nucleotides outside the gene matches: 21. The germline V gene encodes CDR1 SGHDT and CDR2 YYEEEE. There are 19 residues in the CDR3.

The J gene is TRBJ2-5, the V gene TRBV4-3; D may be TRBD1 (6 bases). Germline loops: CDR1 LGHNA, CDR2 YSLEER. V was trimmed by 5 bases and J by 5 bases, leaving 12 bases between them. CDR3 size: 13 residues. The CDR3, as DNA: TGCGCCAGCAGCTCAACAGGGACCGAGACCCAGTACTTC. Amino acid sequence: CASSSTGTETQYF.

The chain uses TRBV6-5 and TRBJ1-1; possible D gene TRBD1, 6 bases. Trimming took 3 bases from V and 7 from J, leaving 15 bases between them. CDR1 and CDR2 from the germline V gene are MNHEY and SVGAGI. The CDR3 spans 14 residues. CDR3 sequence reads: CASSYSQGIIEAFF. CDR3 DNA: TGTGCCAGCAGTTATTCTCAGGGGATAATTGAAGCTTTCTTT.